This T cell receptor (beta chain) originates from a study of Graves' ophthalmopathy and Graves' hyperthyroidism. Germline CDR1 reads SQVTM; CDR2 reads ANQGSEA. This CDR3 is 13 amino acids long. The V end was cut by 4 bases, the J end by 0 bases, with 9 bases between. Each diagnosis was determined on the basis of clinical symptoms, serum thyroxine, TRAb, thyroid ultrasound and orbital computed tomography. The authors amplified TCR beta CDR3 regions, and they did so from RNA transcripts for repertoire sequencing. First-round RT-PCR relied on HTBI primers, and a second-round multiplex PCR came next. TCRdb itself ran the multiplex PCR reads through MiXCR, one entry per CDR3 protein. Of some 47,000 distinct CDR3 sequences in the sample, 50% were seen once.

The sequencing sample was made of peripheral blood. The sequence was obtained from an adult man with Graves' ophthalmopathy. The chain couples TRBV29-1 to TRBJ1-2; D is ambiguous. The CDR3 sequence: CSVAPPPNYGYTF. CDR3 DNA: TGCAGCGTTGCCCCACCCCCTAACTATGGCTACACCTTC.